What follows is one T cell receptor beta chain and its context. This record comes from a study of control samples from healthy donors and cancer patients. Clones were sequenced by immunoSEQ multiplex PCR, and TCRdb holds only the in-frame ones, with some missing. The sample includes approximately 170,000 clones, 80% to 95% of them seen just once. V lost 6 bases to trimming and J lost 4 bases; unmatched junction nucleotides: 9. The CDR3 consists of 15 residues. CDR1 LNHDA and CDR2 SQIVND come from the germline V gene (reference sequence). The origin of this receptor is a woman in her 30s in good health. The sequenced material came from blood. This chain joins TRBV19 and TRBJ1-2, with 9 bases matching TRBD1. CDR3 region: CASSPGTGIGYGYTF. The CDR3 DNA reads TGTGCCAGTAGCCCCGGGACAGGGATTGGCTATGGCTACACCTTC.